Listed here is a single T cell receptor beta chain. High-throughput TCR beta sequencing covered peripheral CD8+ and CD4+ T cells. This entry is derived from a study of CD8 T cells in Susac syndrome. Germline V gene data show CDR1 as DFQATT and CDR2 as SNEGSKA (reference sequence). Trimming took off 6 bases at V and 2 bases at J, with 17 bases between the two ends. The CDR3 covers 14 residues. RNA was extracted with the RNeasy kit, and a quantity of about 0.5 to 1 ug was reverse transcribed using random hexamers. Across 54 Vbeta and 13 Jbeta, TCR beta CDR3 was amplified with immunoSEQ multiplex PCR. TCRdb processed the immunoSEQ multiplex PCR reads anew with MiXCR; each CDR3 protein has one entry. The data hold a few hundred thousand distinct CDR3 sequences, with roughly 96% observed a single time.

Sequenced sample: CD4+ T cells from PBMCs. The source of this sequence is a human donor with multiple sclerosis. The genes are TRBV20-1 and TRBJ2-7; no reliable D call. The CDR3 loop reads CSARSPSYPYEQYF. The CDR3 bases are TGCAGTGCCAGATCCCCTAGTTACCCCTACGAGCAGTACTTC.